Listed below are T cell receptor beta chains from one sample, sequenced in a study of lymphopenia after photon versus proton radiotherapy. Clones were sequenced by immunoSEQ multiplex PCR, and TCRdb holds only the in-frame ones, with some missing. In the table there are approximately 65,000 clones, about 85% of which are singletons. Source: peripheral blood, taken from a patient treated with proton-based radiotherapy. Every receptor here comes from an elderly man with esophageal cancer. Each CDR3 is given with its conserved first and last residue. A D gene is named only where the DNA matches it firmly. Size values are once, few and many counts, or a class for expanded clones, and some rows have none.

TGTGCCAGTAGTCCTCCGGGACAGGGGGATACTGAAGCTTTCTTT,CASSPPGQGDTEAFF,TRBD1,TRBV19,.,15,TRBJ1-1
TGTGCCAGCAGTCGGCAGGGGGCGACTGAAGCTTTCTTT,CASSRQGATEAFF,TRBD1,TRBV6-1,few,13,TRBJ1-1
TGTGCCAGCAGCTTGGGACCGAGACAGCTAAACACTGAAGCTTTCTTT,CASSLGPRQLNTEAFF,.,TRBV5-6,.,16,TRBJ1-1
TGTGCCAGCTCACCGGGCACAGATACGCAGTATTTT,CASSPGTDTQYF,.,TRBV18,.,12,TRBJ2-3
TGCGCCAGCAGCTTGGAGGGGCAGGGGAAGTACTTC,CASSLEGQGKYF,.,TRBV5-1,once,12,TRBJ2-7
TGTGCCAGCAGCCAAGACCAGACAGGGGCCTACGAGCAGTACTTC,CASSQDQTGAYEQYF,TRBD1,TRBV4-2,once,15,TRBJ2-7
TGCGCCAGCAGCTTGGTAGCAGAGAACACCGGGGAGCTGTTTTTT,CASSLVAENTGELFF,.,TRBV5-1,.,15,TRBJ2-2
TGTGCCAGCAGCTTAGAGGCCGGGGGGGTACGAGAGCAGTACTTC,CASSLEAGGVREQYF,TRBD2,TRBV7-2,.,15,TRBJ2-7
TGTGCCAGCAGTTTCGCTTGGGGACTAGCGGGAGCCACAAATTACGAGCAGTACTTC,CASSFAWGLAGATNYEQYF,TRBD2,TRBV5-8,few,19,TRBJ2-7
TGTGCCATCAGTGGGACAGGACAGAACACTGAAGCTTTCTTT,CAISGTGQNTEAFF,TRBD1,TRBV10-3,.,14,TRBJ1-1
TGTGCCAGCAGCCCCTCCTACGAGCAGTACTTC,CASSPSYEQYF,.,TRBV6-5,.,11,TRBJ2-7
TGTGCCAGCAGCTTACAGGGGGCACCCCTCCACTTT,CASSLQGAPLHF,TRBD1,TRBV7-2,.,12,TRBJ1-6
TGTGCCAGCAGCCCGTTGGGCGGGGGTGGGACAGATACGCAGTATTTT,CASSPLGGGGTDTQYF,TRBD2,TRBV9,.,16,TRBJ2-3
TGCGCCAGCAGCCAAGATATCCGGACAGGGAGGGATGAAAAACTGTTTTTT,CASSQDIRTGRDEKLFF,TRBD1,TRBV4-1,.,17,TRBJ1-4
TGTGCCAGCAGAAGCTGGACAGGGGCACGGGTTGGCTACACCTTC,CASRSWTGARVGYTF,TRBD1,TRBV7-2,.,15,TRBJ1-2
TGTGCCAGCTCAATTCCCGGACAGGGATTAAGCTCTGGGGCCAACGTCCTGACTTTC,CASSIPGQGLSSGANVLTF,TRBD1,TRBV18,.,19,TRBJ2-6
TGTGCCACCAGCAGAGGACGACAGGGCGGGAACTACGAGCAGTACTTC,CATSRGRQGGNYEQYF,.,TRBV15,.,16,TRBJ2-7